This T cell receptor beta chain was found in a study of human T cells and chemical hapten exposure. Study at large: All patients underwent weekly scalp dosing with diphenylcyclopropenone for the full approximately 23-week study.

TCRdb fed the RACE reads into MiXCR, producing one record per CDR3 protein. Altogether 300,000 to 450,000 distinct CDR3 sequences are present, about 5% being singletons, with the ten largest covering around 8.6%. The sample's time point: pre-sensitization, week 0. The treatment denotes: therapeutic diphenylcyclopropenone sensitization with weekly scalp DPC. The source was whole blood, collected in connection with sensitization to the hapten diphenylcyclopropenone (DPC). The sequence derives from a young woman with alopecia areata. Some clones in this sample may be carry-over from other donors' samples.

This chain's CDR3 is CASSVYGGAVDTQYF. The CDR3 DNA reads as TGTGCCAGCAGTGTCTACGGGGGGGCCGTAGATACGCAGTATTTT. V gene TRBV28 combines with J gene TRBJ2-3; TRBD2 matches at 8 bases. The germline gives CDR1 MDHEN, CDR2 SYDVKM. The CDR3 spans 15 residues. Trimming cost V 5 bases and J 5 bases; bases outside gene matches: 9.